These 19 T cell receptor beta chains were all obtained from the same sample, sequenced in a study of blood T cell repertoires in COVID-19. TCRdb keeps only in-frame clones here, not all; method: immunoSEQ multiplex PCR. The sample lists 60,000 to 65,000 clones; about 70% were seen once. Sequencing input: peripheral blood. The receptors stem from a human donor in a cohort sampled during active COVID-19.

There are a few counts of this clone. This chain links TRBV11-1 with TRBJ2-1; TRBD2 aligns across 7 bases. Per germline, CDR1 SGHAT and CDR2 FQDESV (reference sequence). J was trimmed by 9 bases and V by 5 bases; bases with no gene match: 13. The CDR3 is 15 residues long. The CDR3 is CASSPRGSGATEQFF. For the CDR3, the DNA is TGTGCCAGCAGCCCCCGGGGCAGCGGGGCCACTGAGCAGTTCTTC.

V is TRBV5-1 and J is TRBJ2-3, with D perhaps TRBD2 (5 bases). V lost 0 bases and J 0 bases, leaving 11 bases between the germline ends. This CDR3 is built from 16 residues. The germline CDR1 and CDR2 sequences are SGHRS and YFSETQ. CDR3 in amino acids: CASSLDVSVSTDTQYF. Written as DNA, the CDR3 is TGCGCCAGCAGCTTGGATGTTAGCGTGAGCACAGATACGCAGTATTTT.

The V call is TRBV2, the J call TRBJ2-7; 11 nucleotides align to TRBD1. CDR3 size: 15 residues. V lost 0 bases, J lost 6 bases, and 4 bases stayed unmatched. Germline V gives CDR1 SNHLY, CDR2 FYNNEI. The DNA for the CDR3 is TGTGCCAGCAGTGAAGCGGGACAGGGGGTTAGCGAGCAGTACTTC. It codes for CASSEAGQGVSEQYF.

This chain connects TRBV7-2 to TRBJ2-1; 8 positions agree with TRBD1. The V segment lost 3 bases and the J segment 9 bases; nucleotides outside the gene matches: 4. The germline V gene encodes CDR1 SGHTA and CDR2 FQGNSA. This CDR3 comprises 13 residues. CDR3 DNA: TGTGCCAGCAGCTTGGACAGGGCGGGTGAGCAGTTCTTC. It specifies CASSLDRAGEQFF. The full variable domain, rest sourced from reference TRBV7-2 and TRBJ2-1, is GAGVSQSPSNKVTEKGKDVELRCDPISGHTALYWYRQSLGQGLEFLIYFQGNSAPDKSGLPSDRFSAERTGGSVSTLTIQRTQQEDSAVYLCASSLDRAGEQFFGPGTRLTVL.

A single count supports this clone. This sequence joins TRBV30 and TRBJ1-1, with TRBD1 matching over 8 bases. Germline loops: CDR1 GTSNPN, CDR2 SVGIG (reference sequence). The V segment lost 4 bases and the J segment 1 base; nucleotides outside the gene matches: 14. CDR3 size: 17 residues. The CDR3, as DNA: TGTGCCTGGACCCGTAGGGGGCTCGGACAGGGGAACACTGAAGCTTTCTTT. This codes for CAWTRRGLGQGNTEAFF.

The gene calls are TRBV5-1 and TRBJ2-3; 8 bases align to TRBD2. The CDR3 extends over 14 amino acids. The germline gives CDR1 SGHRS, CDR2 YFSETQ. Germline trimming cut 0 bases from V and 4 bases from J; bases unmatched to any gene: 1. The CDR3, as DNA: TGCGCCAGCAGCTTGGGGACTAGCCCAGATACGCAGTATTTT. Amino acids: CASSLGTSPDTQYF.

This clone came up once. The CDR3 sequence: CASSQVNRQAYEQYF. The CDR3 nucleotides are TGTGCCAGCAGCCAAGTGAACAGGCAAGCCTACGAGCAGTACTTC. The chain carries TRBV4-2 and TRBJ2-7; maybe TRBD1 (5 bases). The CDR3 extends over 15 amino acids. Germline V lookup: CDR1 LGHNA, CDR2 YNFKEQ. The V gene lost 1 base and the J gene lost 2 bases, with 12 bases spanning the gap.

This chain uses TRBV6-1 with TRBJ1-2; perhaps TRBD1 as D (6 bases). V was pared by 2 bases and J by 7 bases, with 17 bases between. Per germline, CDR1 MNHNS and CDR2 SASEGT. This CDR3 has 15 amino acids. As DNA, the CDR3 is TGTGCCAGCAGTGAACCAACAGGGACCACGGGTGGCTACACCTTC. Translating it yields CASSEPTGTTGGYTF.

The genes are TRBV7-6 and TRBJ2-3; 8 bases align to TRBD2. Trimming cost V 4 bases and J 3 bases; bases outside gene matches: 6. Germline CDR1 and CDR2: SGHVS and FNYEAQ. CDR3 length equals 15 residues. The CDR3 region is CASSSGGTGTDTQYF. In DNA, the CDR3 is TGTGCCAGCAGCTCGGGGGGGACCGGAACAGATACGCAGTATTTT.

The DNA for the CDR3 is TGCAGCGTTGTTTGGACAAATGAGGCCAAAAACATTCAGTACTTC. Its protein product is CSVVWTNEAKNIQYF. The chain is built from TRBV29-1 and TRBJ2-4, with a tentative D call TRBD1 (5 bases). The CDR3 has 15 amino acids. Between the trimmed V and J ends, which lost 4 bases and 1 base, there was a span of 14 bases. Germline lookup yields CDR1 SQVTM and CDR2 ANQGSEA.

V gene TRBV7-2 combines with J gene TRBJ1-2, with 12 bases lining up with TRBD1. Trimming at V came to 5 bases and at J to 8 bases, leaving 6 bases not matched to a gene. CDR1 is SGHTA and CDR2 is FQGNSA in the germline V gene. The CDR3 totals 14 residues. CDR3: CASSRDRGQGGYTF. The CDR3 nucleotides are TGTGCCAGCAGCAGGGACAGGGGGCAGGGGGGCTACACCTTC. The full variable domain, completed using reference TRBV7-2 and TRBJ1-2, is GAGVSQSPSNKVTEKGKDVELRCDPISGHTALYWYRQSLGQGLEFLIYFQGNSAPDKSGLPSDRFSAERTGGSVSTLTIQRTQQEDSAVYLCASSRDRGQGGYTFGSGTRLTVV.

The chain is built from TRBV4-2 and TRBJ1-4; D is uncertain. The germline gives CDR1 LGHNA, CDR2 YNFKEQ. The CDR3 totals 17 residues. V shed 0 bases and J shed 5 bases, with 16 bases lying between them. In nucleotides, the CDR3 is TGTGCCAGCAGCCAAGACTCCGTGCGACTTAGCAATGAAAAACTGTTTTTT. It specifies CASSQDSVRLSNEKLFF.

This clone was seen a handful of times. The chain is built from TRBV24-1 and TRBJ2-3, with no clear D. The V and J ends lost 5 bases and 0 bases respectively, with 8 bases between them. Germline assignment: CDR1 KGHDR and CDR2 SFDVKD. This CDR3 region has 14 residues. CDR3 amino acids: CATSGGFSTDTQYF. The DNA of the CDR3 is TGTGCCACCAGTGGAGGTTTTAGCACAGATACGCAGTATTTT.

This clone was detected only a few times. This chain links TRBV19 with TRBJ2-7, with D tentatively TRBD1 (5 bases). This CDR3 spans 15 amino acids. V was clipped by 6 bases and J by 2 bases, with 17 bases between them. The germline V gene encodes CDR1 LNHDA and CDR2 SQIVND (reference sequence). DNA of the CDR3: TGTGCCAGTAGCCCGGGCGGAGCAGGGACCTACGAGCAGTACTTC. Translated, it gives CASSPGGAGTYEQYF.

This sequence joins TRBV2 and TRBJ1-4; maybe TRBD1 (5 bases). Germline V gene lookup returns CDR1 SNHLY and CDR2 FYNNEI. Trimming took off 8 bases at V and 4 bases at J, with 14 bases between the two ends. This CDR3 has 14 residues. CDR3: CASRGGRVNEKLFF. CDR3 nucleotide sequence: TGTGCCAGCCGTGGTGGCAGGGTTAATGAAAAACTGTTTTTT. The variable domain in full, completed from reference TRBV2 and TRBJ1-4, reads EPEVTQTPSHQVTQMGQEVILRCVPISNHLYFYWYRQILGQKVEFLVSFYNNEISEKSEIFDDQFSVERPDGSNFTLKIRSTKLEDSAMYFCASRGGRVNEKLFFGSGTQLSVL.

A single count supports this clone. The CDR3 is CASRRGIGSEQYF. The CDR3, as DNA: TGTGCCAGCAGGCGGGGAATAGGAAGCGAGCAGTACTTC. The rearrangement joins TRBV2 to TRBJ2-7, with D perhaps TRBD2 (6 bases). This CDR3 has 13 amino acids. Germline V gene data show CDR1 as SNHLY and CDR2 as FYNNEI. The V end was cut by 6 bases, the J end by 6 bases, with 15 bases between.

The chain combines TRBV27 with TRBJ1-2, with 9 bases identical to TRBD1. Germline lookup yields CDR1 MNHEY and CDR2 SMNVEV (reference sequence). The CDR3 is 14 amino acids. Unmatched junction bases numbered 10, after V lost 6 bases and J lost 8 bases. DNA of the CDR3: TGTGCCAGCAGCTCGACAGGGGGGAACGTGGGCTACACCTTC. Protein sequence: CASSSTGGNVGYTF.

This sequence joins TRBV29-1 and TRBJ2-7; D possibly corresponds to TRBD1 (7 bases). The CDR3 loop spans 12 amino acids. Germline V gives CDR1 SQVTM, CDR2 ANQGSEA. Trimming shortened V by 4 bases and J by 5 bases, and 12 bases separated the two germline ends. In DNA, the CDR3 is TGCAGCGTTGTTGGCAGGGGGGACGAGCAGTACTTC. Protein product: CSVVGRGDEQYF.

This clone occurred once. V and J are TRBV28 and TRBJ1-4; tentatively, D is TRBD1 (5 bases). Trimming left V 2 bases short and J 8 bases short, with 12 bases between. This CDR3 is built from 14 residues. CDR1 and CDR2 from the germline V gene are MDHEN and SYDVKM. The CDR3 nucleotides read TGTGCCAGCAGTTTAGGAGGGGCGAGGGAAAAACTGTTTTTT. Translating it yields CASSLGGAREKLFF.